One and the same sample provided the 10 T cell receptor beta chains below, sequenced in a study of monozygotic twins with inflammatory bowel disease. For each CDR3 protein, TCRdb gives one entry from its re-call of the 5' RACE reads, without DNA. This sample's table has about 210,000 distinct CDR3 sequences. Sequenced material: blood. The receptors come from a human donor with ulcerative colitis or Crohn's disease, or a healthy co-twin of an affected twin (not recorded which).

The CDR3 here is CASSQVGSRFNYGYTF. V gene TRBV4-1 combines with J gene TRBJ1-2. The length of the CDR3 is 16 residues. Germline CDR1 is MGHRA and CDR2 is YSYEKL.

The chain is built from TRBV5-6 and TRBJ1-2; TCRdb proposes TRBD1, but this gene call is untestable without DNA. This CDR3 has 15 amino acids. Germline lookup yields CDR1 SGHDT and CDR2 YYEEEE. The CDR3: CASSPLTGGLYGYTF.

V gene TRBV11-2 combines with J gene TRBJ2-5; the D call of TRBD1 rests on TCRdb alone, since no DNA is present to check it. The CDR3 covers 14 residues. Germline-derived CDR1 and CDR2 are SGHAT and FQNNGV. The CDR3 protein is CASSFTGLGETQYF.

This chain joins TRBV6-4 and TRBJ2-1; with no DNA, the TCRdb D assignment of TRBD1 cannot be verified. Germline CDR1 and CDR2: MRHNA and SNTAGT. The CDR3 runs 15 residues. The CDR3 sequence is CASSEETGGNNEQFF.

The V and J genes are TRBV12-3 or TRBV12-4 and TRBJ2-5. There are 13 residues in the CDR3. CDR3 loop: CASSSTFIETQYF.

This chain joins TRBV20-1 and TRBJ1-2; the D call from TCRdb, TRBD1, cannot be confirmed without DNA. Germline V lookup: CDR1 DFQATT, CDR2 SNEGSKA (reference sequence). This CDR3 is 12 amino acids long. This chain's CDR3 is CSANDRPYGYTF.

The chain uses TRBV2 and TRBJ1-6; absent DNA, TCRdb's TRBD1 call cannot be checked. The germline CDR1 and CDR2 sequences are SNHLY and FYNNEI. The CDR3 has 15 residues. The CDR3 protein is CASLKDRGRNSPLHF. Based on the CDR3 plus reference TRBV2 and TRBJ1-6, the full variable domain is EPEVTQTPSHQVTQMGQEVILRCVPISNHLYFYWYRQILGQKVEFLVSFYNNEISEKSEIFDDQFSVERPDGSNFTLKIRSTKLEDSAMYFCASLKDRGRNSPLHFGNGTRLTVT.

This chain uses TRBV7-6 with TRBJ2-1; TCRdb indicates TRBD2, and absent DNA this call remains unverified. The CDR3 sequence is 16 residues long. The germline gives CDR1 SGHVS, CDR2 FNYEAQ. The CDR3 is CASSARTSGRYNEQFF. Based on the CDR3 plus reference TRBV7-6 and TRBJ2-1, the full variable domain is GAGVSQSPRYKVTKRGQDVALRCDPISGHVSLYWYRQALGQGPEFLTYFNYEAQQDKSGLPNDRFSAERPEGSISTLTIQRTEQRDSAMYRCASSARTSGRYNEQFFGPGTRLTVL.

The chain uses TRBV6-1 and TRBJ2-3; the TCRdb call, TRBD1, lacks DNA for checking. The CDR3 totals 14 residues. Germline values: CDR1 MNHNS, CDR2 SASEGT. CDR3 region: CAAQGGGETDTQYF.

J is TRBJ2-5 and V is TRBV29-1; TCRdb names TRBD1, which stays unverified in the absence of DNA. Germline-derived CDR1 and CDR2 are SQVTM and ANQGSEA. The CDR3 covers 12 residues. The CDR3 spells CSVKGGGETQYF.